This T cell receptor beta chain appears in the sequencing data of a study of shared clonotypes between healthy human individuals. Study-wide results and limits: Across subsets, estimated richness was generally greater for naive than for memory populations.

Concerning this clone: The antigen remains undetermined.

The CDR3 consists of 14 residues. In germline, CDR1 is MGHRA, CDR2 YSYEKL. The V end was cut by 6 bases, the J end by 0 bases, with 10 bases between. All the donors were Caucasian adults who lived in Nashville, Tennessee. The table came from immunoSEQ multiplex PCR; TCRdb's copy has only in-frame clones and leaves some out. Of about 1 million clones in the sample, more than 65% are singletons; the top ten hold approximately 1.5%. This chain connects TRBV4-1 to TRBJ2-3; perhaps TRBD2 as D (5 bases). The sequenced sample consisted of memory CD4+ T cells sorted from blood. The subset is: CD45RA-negative fraction. The sequence was obtained from a man between 18 and 29 years old in good health. The CDR3 spells CASRDGISTDTQYF. The CDR3 bases are TGCGCCAGCAGGGACGGGATTAGCACAGATACGCAGTATTTT.